This TCR beta chain was captured in a study of cytomegalovirus exposure and HLA in healthy donors (dated by TCRdb to 2016 to 2017). Describing the broader study: According to a later analysis, one platform produced both the 120 validation repertoires and the 700 or so repertoires of the first cohort. The study aimed to test whether signatures of past pathogen exposure could be identified by cataloging public T cell receptors. In addition to the first cohort of roughly 700 subjects, a separate validation cohort of approximately 110 different subjects was used. The study combined high-throughput TCR immunosequencing, statistical association of individual TCRs with disease status, and machine learning to predict cytomegalovirus infection status. General findings and caveats noted by the study authors: Cytomegalovirus status was reported to be diagnosed by the classifier with high specificity and sensitivity in both the original and validation cohorts. In vitro tests confirmed that a few of the cytomegalovirus-associated TCR beta chains recognize cytomegalovirus antigens. Of the cluster scores, approximately 95% were above 0 in a later analysis, which found that TCRs clustered in the first cohort also tended to co-occur in the 95 to 150 validation repertoires. Most TCR sequences were observed very rarely across donors, whereas some public TCRs were present in many individuals. The study gave a list of more than 150 TCR beta chains associated with cytomegalovirus. According to the authors, the approach could potentially be generalized to other disease states and immunological phenotypes. A later analysis had no HLA typing for the validation cohort, so co-occurrence there was scored across all 130 or so repertoires.

CDR1 and CDR2 are drawn from the germline V gene: SGHAT, FQNNGV. From the cysteine up to the phenylalanine, the CDR3 has a length of 16 residues. Left in the record is the CDR3 DNA by itself, 48 bases read in frame from the first base. V has 1 base trimmed and J has 14 bases trimmed; junction bases matching no gene number 13. As for this clone: Its antigen target is currently unknown. Base qualities are missing; no much larger clone stands one base away.

The donors belonged to the validation cohort of over a hundred subjects, which was separate from the roughly 670-subject first cohort. The method behind the library was the immunoSEQ multiplex PCR assay. Per the authors' processing: A statistical classification framework was built to diagnose cytomegalovirus status from the catalog of TCR beta chain sequences. The source is immuneACCESS, and TCRdb retained only in-frame sequences with V and J called. Part of the clones is not carried over; for the studies checked, unresolved V genes explain less than half of this, and the remainder is unexplained. That table supplies the V and J calls and clone size; D and trimming were determined from the DNA. The sample has 150,000 to 200,000 clones on record, about nine tenths of them singletons. 4% to 5% of the sample is taken by the ten largest.

Source material: PBMCs. The rearranged segments are TRBV11-2 and TRBJ2-3, with 12 central nucleotides matching TRBD2. This receptor was identified in a man between 18 and 35 years old in good health and CMV-seropositive. The DNA sequence is given as TGTGCCAGCAGCTTAGTCCCTAGCGGGAGGGCACGGCTGAGGTATTTT. Its translation is CASSLVPSGRARLRYF. Outside the CDR3, residues come from the reference TRBV11-2 and TRBJ2-3 proteins, so the full variable domain is: EAGVAQSPRYKIIEKRQSVAFWCNPISGHATLYWYQQILGQGPKLLIQFQNNGVVDDSQLPKDRFSAERLKGVDSTLKIQPAKLEDSAVYLCASSLVPSGRARLRYFGPGTRLTVL.